This passage covers 17 T cell receptor beta chains from one sample sequenced in a study of PD-1 blockade in classical Hodgkin lymphoma. This sample's time point: cycle 4 day 1 (C4D1), after six to seven weeks of nivolumab. All the patients suffered relapse after autologous stem cell transplantation, and brentuximab vedotin exposure differed. The study isolated CD8+ T cells from thawed PBMCs by magnetic negative selection. TCRdb's copy holds only in-frame clones and misses some; the assay was immunoSEQ multiplex PCR. The sample contains approximately 16,000 clones, approximately 88% of which appear only once. Here the sequenced sample was CD8+ T cells from blood, taken before the fourth cycle of nivolumab. These receptors were collected from a human donor with classical Hodgkin lymphoma.

As concerns this clone: An end of the junction does not agree with germline; a read error may underlie this. The chain has TRBV6-5 and TRBJ2-7, with 8 nucleotides matching TRBD1. This CDR3 contains 15 residues. CDR1 MNHEY and CDR2 SVGAGI come from the germline V gene. The CDR3 here is CASSHSRDRLYEQYF. In DNA, the CDR3 is TGTGCCAGCAGTCACTCCAGGGACAGGTTGTACGAGCAGTACTTC.

The chain links TRBV28 to TRBJ1-2; 7 nucleotides align to TRBD1. The CDR3 totals 12 residues. The junction had 3 bases not matched to a gene; V was cut back by 7 bases and J by 4 bases. Germline assignment: CDR1 MDHEN and CDR2 SYDVKM. CDR3 region: CASTGGSYGYTF. CDR3 DNA sequence: TGTGCCAGCACAGGGGGTAGCTATGGCTACACCTTC.

The chain recombines TRBV2 with TRBJ2-7; 8 bases are shared with TRBD1. Germline CDR1 is SNHLY and CDR2 is FYNNEI. The CDR3 extends over 17 amino acids. Trimming took 6 bases from V and 0 from J; bases not matched to a gene: 13. CDR3 coding DNA: TGTGCCAGCAGCTCCCAGGGACAGGACCAGAACTCCTACGAGCAGTACTTC. It translates to CASSSQGQDQNSYEQYF.

The chain has TRBV13 and TRBJ1-2; D gene uncertain. CDR3 length equals 14 residues. Germline V gene lookup returns CDR1 PRHDT and CDR2 FYEKMQ (reference sequence). Trimming took 1 base from V and 5 from J, leaving 11 bases between them. The CDR3 reads CASSLAGRYYGYTF. DNA for the CDR3: TGTGCCAGCAGCTTAGCGGGCAGATATTATGGCTACACCTTC.

The chain joins TRBV11-2 to TRBJ2-7; 7 nucleotides match TRBD1. CDR1 is SGHAT, CDR2 FQNNGV, per germline. CDR3 length: 14 amino acids. The V gene end was trimmed by 0 bases and the J gene end by 3 bases; junction bases not matched to a gene: 2. CDR3 sequence: CASSLERDSYEQYF. CDR3 DNA: TGTGCCAGCAGCTTAGAAAGGGACAGCTACGAGCAGTACTTC.

The chain couples TRBV6-5 to TRBJ2-1; D not certain. The V and J ends lost 0 bases and 6 bases respectively, with 6 bases between them. In germline, CDR1 is MNHEY, CDR2 SVGAGI. The length of the CDR3 is 13 residues. The CDR3 reads CASSYSGINEQFF. DNA for the CDR3: TGTGCCAGCAGTTACTCAGGTATCAATGAGCAGTTCTTC.

The chain couples TRBV19 to TRBJ2-7; possible D gene TRBD1, 6 bases. CDR3 length equals 15 residues. V lost 5 bases, J lost 2 bases, and 16 bases lay in between. In germline, CDR1 is LNHDA, CDR2 SQIVND (reference sequence). Here the CDR3 DNA reads TGTGCCAGTAGTGGGGAGACAGGAGACGCCTACGAGCAGTACTTC. Its protein is CASSGETGDAYEQYF.

This chain connects TRBV6-6 to TRBJ2-3; D uncertain. V was clipped by 2 bases and J by 2 bases, with 8 bases between them. CDR3 size: 14 residues. CDR1 and CDR2 from the germline V gene are MNHNY and SVGAGI (reference sequence). In DNA, the CDR3 is TGTGCCAGCAGTTACGGTAGCTCCACAGATACGCAGTATTTT. Protein: CASSYGSSTDTQYF.

The V call is TRBV27, the J call TRBJ2-7, with D perhaps matching TRBD1 (6 bases). V was pared by 8 bases and J by 4 bases, with 9 bases between. The CDR3 contains 11 residues. Per the germline V gene, CDR1 is MNHEY and CDR2 is SMNVEV (reference sequence). The CDR3 sequence is CASGQFYEQYF. The DNA for the CDR3 is TGTGCCAGCGGACAGTTTTACGAGCAGTACTTC.

V gene TRBV9 combines with J gene TRBJ2-5, with a possible D match to TRBD2 (6 bases). V gave up 0 bases and J gave up 5 bases, with 20 bases separating them. The CDR3 totals 17 residues. Germline assignment: CDR1 SGDLS and CDR2 YYNGEE. The CDR3 DNA reads as TGTGCCAGCAGCGTAGGCGGCGTTGCGGATGGAGGGGAGACCCAGTACTTC. Protein product: CASSVGGVADGGETQYF.

The rearrangement joins TRBV15 to TRBJ2-7; the match to TRBD2 covers 8 bases. The CDR3 runs to 15 residues. J lost 2 bases, V lost 5 bases, and 8 bases had no gene match. CDR1 is LNHNV, CDR2 YYDKDF, per germline (reference sequence). The CDR3 DNA is TGTGCCACCAGCTGGGGACTAGGAGGGACCTACGAGCAGTACTTC. Its protein is CATSWGLGGTYEQYF.

The chain carries TRBV7-9 and TRBJ2-5; the D call may be TRBD1 or TRBD2 (5 bases each). The CDR3 totals 15 residues. Germline lookup yields CDR1 SEHNR and CDR2 FQNEAQ (reference sequence). With 5 bases removed from V and 5 bases from J, the gap between germline ends came to 18 bases. CDR3 amino acids: CASSTRGEGSETQYF. The DNA for the CDR3 is TGTGCCAGCAGCACGCGTGGTGAGGGGAGCGAGACCCAGTACTTC.

The CDR3 protein is CASSLGTPKIFYGYTF. The CDR3 region has the DNA TGTGCCAGCAGCCTCGGGACGCCCAAAATTTTCTATGGCTACACCTTC. This chain links TRBV11-2 with TRBJ1-2, with D perhaps TRBD1 (5 bases). Germline CDR1 SGHAT, CDR2 FQNNGV. Trimming stripped 5 bases from V and 4 bases from J, with 20 bases between. The CDR3 length is 16 residues.

The V and J genes are TRBV28 and TRBJ2-3, with 9 nucleotides matching TRBD2. The V gene end was trimmed by 8 bases and the J gene end by 2 bases; junction bases not matched to a gene: 11. CDR1 and CDR2 from the germline V gene are MDHEN and SYDVKM. This CDR3 comprises 16 residues. Written as DNA, the CDR3 is TGTGCCAGCGGCCCGGGACTAGCTGGAACCACAGATACGCAGTATTTT. Protein sequence: CASGPGLAGTTDTQYF. Filled out from reference TRBV28 and TRBJ2-3, the complete variable domain reads DVKVTQSSRYLVKRTGEKVFLECVQDMDHENMFWYRQDPGLGLRLIYFSYDVKMKEKGDIPEGYSVSREKKERFSLILESASTNQTSMYLCASGPGLAGTTDTQYFGPGTRLTVL.

The chain couples TRBV27 to TRBJ2-5, with 9 bases fitting TRBD2. The end of the DNA aligns better with TRBJ2-7, so the J call may be wrong. The CDR3 runs 14 residues. From germline, CDR1 is MNHEY and CDR2 SMNVEV (reference sequence). The CDR3 spells CASFQREVSYEQYF. CDR3 bases: TGTGCCAGCTTTCAGCGGGAGGTCTCCTACGAGCAGTACTTC.

This chain's CDR3 is CASSPEGQGYEQYF. CDR3 coding DNA: TGTGCCAGCAGTCCCGAGGGACAGGGCTACGAGCAGTACTTC. V is TRBV6-6 and J is TRBJ2-7, with 9 bases identical to TRBD1. CDR1 and CDR2 (germline): MNHNY, SVGAGI (reference sequence). J lost 3 bases, V lost 5 bases, and 5 bases had no gene match. The CDR3 loop spans 14 amino acids.

The CDR3 DNA reads as TGTGCCAGCAGCTTATCCAGGAGCTACGAGCAGTACTTC. It specifies CASSLSRSYEQYF. The V call is TRBV7-8, the J call TRBJ2-7; D uncertain. Trimming pared 2 bases from V and 3 bases from J, leaving 8 bases between. The CDR3 contains 13 residues. Per the germline V gene, CDR1 is SGHVS and CDR2 is FQNEAQ.